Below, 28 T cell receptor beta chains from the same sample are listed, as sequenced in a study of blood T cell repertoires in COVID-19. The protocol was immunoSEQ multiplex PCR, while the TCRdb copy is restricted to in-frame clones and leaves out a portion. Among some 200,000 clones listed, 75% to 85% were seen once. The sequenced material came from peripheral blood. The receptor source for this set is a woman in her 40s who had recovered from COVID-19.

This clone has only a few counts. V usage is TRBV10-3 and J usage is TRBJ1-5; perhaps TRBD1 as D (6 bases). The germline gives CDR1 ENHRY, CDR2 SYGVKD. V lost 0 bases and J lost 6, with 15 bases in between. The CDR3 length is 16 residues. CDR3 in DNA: TGTGCCATCAGTGAGTCGGCAGGGGAATACACTCAGCCCCAGCATTTT. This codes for CAISESAGEYTQPQHF.

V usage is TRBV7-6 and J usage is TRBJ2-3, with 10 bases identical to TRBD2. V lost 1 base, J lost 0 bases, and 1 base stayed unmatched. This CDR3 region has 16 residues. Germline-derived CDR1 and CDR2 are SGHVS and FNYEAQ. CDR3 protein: CASSLVTSGSTDTQYF. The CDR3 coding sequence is TGTGCCAGCAGCTTAGTGACTAGCGGGAGCACAGATACGCAGTATTTT.

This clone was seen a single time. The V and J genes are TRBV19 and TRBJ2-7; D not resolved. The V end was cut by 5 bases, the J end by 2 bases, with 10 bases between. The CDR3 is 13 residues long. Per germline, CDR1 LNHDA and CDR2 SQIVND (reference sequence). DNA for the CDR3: TGTGCCAGTAGTCCGAGAAATACCTACGAGCAGTACTTC. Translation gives CASSPRNTYEQYF.

CDR3 nucleotides: TGTGCCAGCAGCTTAACGTCAGGGACAGGGTGGGAGACCCAGTACTTC. Its translation: CASSLTSGTGWETQYF. The chain has TRBV7-3 and TRBJ2-5; 9 nucleotides align to TRBD1. The length of the CDR3 is 16 residues. The V and J ends lost 0 bases and 5 bases, in that order; junction bases with no gene match: 7. CDR1 SGHTA and CDR2 FQGTGA come from the germline V gene.

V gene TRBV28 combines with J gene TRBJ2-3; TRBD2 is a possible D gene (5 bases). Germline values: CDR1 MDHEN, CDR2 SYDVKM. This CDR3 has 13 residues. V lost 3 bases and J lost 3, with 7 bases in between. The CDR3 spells CASSLEETDTQYF. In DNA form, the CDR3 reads TGTGCCAGCAGTTTGGAGGAAACAGATACGCAGTATTTT. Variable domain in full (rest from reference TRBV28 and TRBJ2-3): DVKVTQSSRYLVKRTGEKVFLECVQDMDHENMFWYRQDPGLGLRLIYFSYDVKMKEKGDIPEGYSVSREKKERFSLILESASTNQTSMYLCASSLEETDTQYFGPGTRLTVL.

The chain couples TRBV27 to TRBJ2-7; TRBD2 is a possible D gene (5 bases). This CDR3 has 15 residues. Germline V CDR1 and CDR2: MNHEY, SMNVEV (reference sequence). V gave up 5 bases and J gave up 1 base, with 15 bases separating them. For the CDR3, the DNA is TGTGCCAGCAGTAGGCAGGTGGGAGAATCCTACGAGCAGTACTTC. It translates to CASSRQVGESYEQYF.

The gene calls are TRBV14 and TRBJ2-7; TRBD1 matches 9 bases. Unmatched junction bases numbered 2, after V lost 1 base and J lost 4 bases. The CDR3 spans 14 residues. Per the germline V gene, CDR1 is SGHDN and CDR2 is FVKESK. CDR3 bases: TGTGCCAGCAGCCAAGGGGACAGGGTTTACGAGCAGTACTTC. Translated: CASSQGDRVYEQYF.

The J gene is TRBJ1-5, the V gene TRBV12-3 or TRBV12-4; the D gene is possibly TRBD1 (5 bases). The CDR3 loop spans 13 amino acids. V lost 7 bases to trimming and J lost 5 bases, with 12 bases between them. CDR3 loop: CASTLGDYQPQHF. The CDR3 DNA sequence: TGTGCCAGCACCCTAGGGGACTATCAGCCCCAGCATTTT.

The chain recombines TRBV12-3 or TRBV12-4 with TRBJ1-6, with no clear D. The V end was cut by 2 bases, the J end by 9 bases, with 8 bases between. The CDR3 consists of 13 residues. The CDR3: CASSLRRVSPLHF. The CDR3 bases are TGTGCCAGCAGTTTAAGGCGGGTTTCACCCCTCCACTTT.

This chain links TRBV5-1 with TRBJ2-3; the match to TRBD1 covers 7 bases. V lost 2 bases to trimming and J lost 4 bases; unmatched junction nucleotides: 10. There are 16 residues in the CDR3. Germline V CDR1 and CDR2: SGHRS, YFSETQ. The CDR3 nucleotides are TGCGCCAGCAGCTTCTTGACAGGGAATGTCCCAGATACGCAGTATTTT. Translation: CASSFLTGNVPDTQYF. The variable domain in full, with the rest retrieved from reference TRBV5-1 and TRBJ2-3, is KAGVTQTPRYLIKTRGQQVTLSCSPISGHRSVSWYQQTPGQGLQFLFEYFSETQRNKGNFPGRFSGRQFSNSRSEMNVSTLELGDSALYLCASSFLTGNVPDTQYFGPGTRLTVL.

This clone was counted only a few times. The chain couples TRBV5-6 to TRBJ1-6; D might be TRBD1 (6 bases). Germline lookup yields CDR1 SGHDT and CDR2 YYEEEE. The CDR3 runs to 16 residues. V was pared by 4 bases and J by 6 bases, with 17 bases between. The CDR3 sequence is CASSVSSGTSNSPLHF. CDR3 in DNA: TGTGCCAGCAGCGTCTCTTCCGGGACATCTAATTCACCCCTCCACTTT. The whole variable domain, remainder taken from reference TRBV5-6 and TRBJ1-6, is DAGVTQSPTHLIKTRGQQVTLRCSPKSGHDTVSWYQQALGQGPQFIFQYYEEEERQRGNFPDRFSGHQFPNYSSELNVNALLLGDSALYLCASSVSSGTSNSPLHFGNGTRLTVT.

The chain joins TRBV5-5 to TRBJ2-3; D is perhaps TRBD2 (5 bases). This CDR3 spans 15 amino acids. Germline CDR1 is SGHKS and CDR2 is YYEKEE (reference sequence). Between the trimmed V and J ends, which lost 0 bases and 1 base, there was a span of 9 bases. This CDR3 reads CASSLGGKGTDTQYF. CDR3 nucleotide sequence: TGTGCCAGCAGCTTGGGAGGGAAGGGCACAGATACGCAGTATTTT.

The CDR3 DNA reads TGTGCCAGCGGACAGGGCAGGGGCTACACCTTC. Translating it yields CASGQGRGYTF. V gene TRBV7-9 combines with J gene TRBJ1-2; TRBD1 agrees at 8 bases. The V gene's germline CDR1 is SEHNR and CDR2 FQNEAQ (reference sequence). V shed 8 bases and J 8 bases; nucleotides not matched to a gene: 4. The CDR3 covers 11 residues.

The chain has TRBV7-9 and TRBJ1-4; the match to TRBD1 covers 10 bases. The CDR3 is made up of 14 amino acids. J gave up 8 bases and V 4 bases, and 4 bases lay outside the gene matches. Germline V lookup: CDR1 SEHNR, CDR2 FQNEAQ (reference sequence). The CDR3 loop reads CASSWDRGLEKLFF. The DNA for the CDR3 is TGTGCCAGCAGCTGGGACAGGGGTTTAGAAAAACTGTTTTTT.

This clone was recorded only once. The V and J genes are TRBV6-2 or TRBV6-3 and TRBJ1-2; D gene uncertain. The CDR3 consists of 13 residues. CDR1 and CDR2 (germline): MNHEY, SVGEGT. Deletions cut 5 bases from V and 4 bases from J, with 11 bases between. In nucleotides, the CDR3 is TGTGCCAGCAGTCCGAGAACGATCTATGGCTACACCTTC. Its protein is CASSPRTIYGYTF.

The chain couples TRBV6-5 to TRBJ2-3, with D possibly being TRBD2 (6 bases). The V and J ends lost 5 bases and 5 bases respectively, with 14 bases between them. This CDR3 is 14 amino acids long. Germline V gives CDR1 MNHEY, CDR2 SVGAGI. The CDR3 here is CASSPIGRGDTQYF. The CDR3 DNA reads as TGTGCCAGCAGTCCTATCGGGCGGGGAGATACGCAGTATTTT.

Written as DNA, the CDR3 is TGTGCCAGCAGCTTAGGGTTCGGGTCCGCCAAGATGCCTAACTATGGCTACACCTTC. It specifies CASSLGFGSAKMPNYGYTF. The V gene is TRBV7-2, the J gene TRBJ1-2, with D uncertain. V was trimmed by 1 base and J by 0 bases, leaving 21 bases between them. This CDR3 contains 19 residues. The V gene's germline CDR1 is SGHTA and CDR2 FQGNSA.

The CDR3 spells CASSQALPGLATNTGELFF. The CDR3 coding sequence is TGCGCCAGCAGCCAAGCACTCCCGGGACTAGCCACCAACACCGGGGAGCTGTTTTTT. The rearrangement uses TRBV4-3 and TRBJ2-2, with 9 nucleotides matching TRBD2. This CDR3 has 19 amino acids. Germline CDR1 LGHNA, CDR2 YSLEER. The J segment lost 2 bases and the V segment lost 1 base, leaving 11 bases of the junction unmatched.

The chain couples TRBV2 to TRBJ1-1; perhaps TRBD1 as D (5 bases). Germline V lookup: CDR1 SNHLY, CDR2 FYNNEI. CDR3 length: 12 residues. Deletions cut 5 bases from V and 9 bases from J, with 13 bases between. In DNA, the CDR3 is TGTGCCAGCAGTTCCGACAGTTTGAAAGCTTTCTTT. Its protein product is CASSSDSLKAFF. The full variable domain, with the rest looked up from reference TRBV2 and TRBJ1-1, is EPEVTQTPSHQVTQMGQEVILRCVPISNHLYFYWYRQILGQKVEFLVSFYNNEISEKSEIFDDQFSVERPDGSNFTLKIRSTKLEDSAMYFCASSSDSLKAFFGQGTRLTVV.

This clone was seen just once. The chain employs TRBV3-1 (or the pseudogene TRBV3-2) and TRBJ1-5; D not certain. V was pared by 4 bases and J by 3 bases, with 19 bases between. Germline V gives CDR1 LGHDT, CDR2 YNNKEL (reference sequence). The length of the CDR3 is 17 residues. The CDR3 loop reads CASSPTTEIDINQPQHF. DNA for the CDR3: TGTGCCAGCAGCCCGACCACGGAGATCGATATCAATCAGCCCCAGCATTTT.

The CDR3 region is CAWTSGGVGYEQYF. CDR3 bases: TGTGCCTGGACGTCTGGGGGGGTGGGGTACGAGCAGTACTTC. V and J are TRBV30 and TRBJ2-7, with TRBD2 identical over 7 bases. The CDR3 spans 14 residues. Trimming took 4 bases from V and 4 from J; bases not matched to a gene: 10. The germline V gene has CDR1 GTSNPN and CDR2 SVGIG (reference sequence).

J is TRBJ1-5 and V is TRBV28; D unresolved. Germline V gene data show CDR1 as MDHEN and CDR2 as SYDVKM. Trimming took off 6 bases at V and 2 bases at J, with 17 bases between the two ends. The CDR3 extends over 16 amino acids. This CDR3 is CASSRNTGSGNQPQHF. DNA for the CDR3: TGTGCCAGCAGCCGCAATACGGGTAGCGGCAATCAGCCCCAGCATTTT.

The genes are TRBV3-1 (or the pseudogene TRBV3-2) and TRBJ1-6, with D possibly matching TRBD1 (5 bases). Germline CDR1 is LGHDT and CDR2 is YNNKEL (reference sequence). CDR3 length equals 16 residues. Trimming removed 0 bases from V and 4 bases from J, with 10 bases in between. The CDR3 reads CASSQDGAGYNSPLHF. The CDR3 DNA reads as TGTGCCAGCAGCCAAGATGGCGCAGGGTATAATTCACCCCTCCACTTT.

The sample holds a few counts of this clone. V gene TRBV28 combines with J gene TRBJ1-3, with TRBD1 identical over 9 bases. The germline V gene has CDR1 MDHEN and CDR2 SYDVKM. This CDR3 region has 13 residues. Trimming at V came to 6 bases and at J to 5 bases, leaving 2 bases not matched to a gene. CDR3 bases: TGTGCCAGCAGGGGACAGGGCAGAAACACCATATATTTT. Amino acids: CASRGQGRNTIYF.

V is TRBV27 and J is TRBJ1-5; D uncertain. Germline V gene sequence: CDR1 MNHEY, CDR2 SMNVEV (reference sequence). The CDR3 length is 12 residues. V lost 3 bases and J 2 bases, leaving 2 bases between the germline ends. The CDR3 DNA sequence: TGTGCCAGCAGTTTCGGCAATCAGCCCCAGCATTTT. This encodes CASSFGNQPQHF.

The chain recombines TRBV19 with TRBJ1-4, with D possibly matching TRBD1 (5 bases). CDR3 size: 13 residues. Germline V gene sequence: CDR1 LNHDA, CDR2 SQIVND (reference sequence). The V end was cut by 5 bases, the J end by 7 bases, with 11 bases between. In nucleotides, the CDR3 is TGTGCCAGTAGTGGGGCCCAGAGTGAAAAACTGTTTTTT. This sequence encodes CASSGAQSEKLFF. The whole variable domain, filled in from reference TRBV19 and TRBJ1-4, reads DGGITQSPKYLFRKEGQNVTLSCEQNLNHDAMYWYRQDPGQGLRLIYYSQIVNDFQKGDIAEGYSVSREKKESFPLTVTSAQKNPTAFYLCASSGAQSEKLFFGSGTQLSVL.

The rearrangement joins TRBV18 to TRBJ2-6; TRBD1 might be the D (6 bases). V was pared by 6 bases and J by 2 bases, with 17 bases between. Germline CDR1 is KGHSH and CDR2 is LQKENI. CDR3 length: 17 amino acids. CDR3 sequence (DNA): TGTGCCAGCTCTTCAGCGACAGGTCTGACTGGGGCCAACGTCCTGACTTTC. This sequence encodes CASSSATGLTGANVLTF.

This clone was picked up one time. This CDR3 is CASSHDGTKKETQYF. In nucleotides, the CDR3 is TGCGCCAGCAGCCACGACGGGACAAAGAAAGAGACCCAGTACTTC. The chain employs TRBV4-1 and TRBJ2-5; D might be TRBD1 (6 bases). V was trimmed by 3 bases and J by 3 bases, leaving 14 bases between them. This CDR3 spans 15 amino acids. Germline V gene data show CDR1 as MGHRA and CDR2 as YSYEKL.